This TCR beta chain was sequenced during a study of T cell responses to AZD1222 COVID-19 vaccine. The study, taken as a whole, reports: Repertoire samples came only from after the peak T cell response. Clonal diversity was possibly underestimated; the donors were predominantly white British and more often female. At baseline, seropositivity was found in only 5 to 7 AZD1222 recipients.

From germline, CDR1 is SGHTA and CDR2 FQGNSA. V lost 1 base and J lost 6, with 11 bases in between. This CDR3 is built from 14 residues. Regarding this clone: Its antigen is currently unknown.

Sequencing used immunoSEQ multiplex PCR; TCRdb keeps in-frame clones, though not all of them. The sample includes about 220,000 clones, just over 90% of them seen just once. The sequencing here drew on peripheral blood, taken on day 0 of MenACWY control vaccination. The V gene is TRBV7-2, the J gene TRBJ2-3; TRBD1 or TRBD2 may be the D gene (6 bases each). This receptor was obtained from an adult in good health. The CDR3 sequence is CASSLGGARDTQYF. CDR3 nucleotides: TGTGCCAGCAGCTTAGGGGGGGCGAGGGATACGCAGTATTTT.